This T cell receptor beta chain derives from a study of blood T cell repertoires in COVID-19. Whole-study context: Acute and convalescent COVID-19 specimens originated in the United States, Italy and Spain.

In Seattle, patients joined the study during active infection and were tracked longitudinally. V shed 3 bases, J shed 7 bases, and the junction held 13 bases outside the gene matches. CDR1 KGHDR and CDR2 SFDVKD come from the germline V gene. This CDR3 has 17 residues. Original handling: From reference gene primer amplification, estimates of nucleated cell counts were derived. The method was immunoSEQ multiplex PCR; TCRdb's version includes in-frame clones alone and lacks a portion of them. V, J and clone size were drawn from that table, and D and trimming were deduced from the DNA. The sample yields some 150,000 clones, 80% to 85% seen once.

Sequencing was done on a sample of peripheral blood. This receptor was obtained from a woman between 65 and 79 years old with COVID-19, enrolled during active disease. The chain links TRBV24-1 to TRBJ2-1; TRBD2 aligns across 8 bases. CDR3 sequence (DNA): TGTGCCACCAGTGATGCCCGGACTAGCTGGGGCACTAATGAGCAGTTCTTC. As protein: CATSDARTSWGTNEQFF.